The entry below describes one TCR beta chain. The antigen is undetermined. Trimming removed 5 bases from V and 4 bases from J, with 17 bases in between. The CDR3 length is 15 residues. Germline V lookup: CDR1 LNHDA, CDR2 SQIVND (reference sequence). These data come from a study of CD8 T cells in Susac syndrome. Study observations and caveats: The study recognized that the number of individuals in its TCR sequencing and HLA analysis was relatively small.

Random hexamers primed reverse transcription of 0.5 to 1 ug RNA. The TCR beta CDR3 was amplified by immunoSEQ multiplex PCR across 54 Vbeta, 13 Jbeta. TCRdb re-called the immunoSEQ multiplex PCR reads through MiXCR, storing one row per CDR3 protein. The table records roughly 150,000 distinct CDR3 sequences, around 95% of them present only once. The TEMRA cells underwent FACS enrichment, while the CD8+ and CD4+ T cells underwent negative isolation. What was sequenced was CD8+ T cells from PBMCs. This rearrangement joins TRBV19 to TRBJ1-2; D gene uncertain. This receptor was taken from a human donor with multiple sclerosis. The CDR3: CASSHHQMGLYGYTF. CDR3 in DNA: TGTGCCAGTAGTCACCACCAGATGGGCCTCTATGGCTACACCTTC.